Listed here are 11 T cell receptor beta chains from one sample, sequenced in a study of blood T cell repertoires in COVID-19. The method was immunoSEQ multiplex PCR; TCRdb's version includes in-frame clones alone and lacks a portion of them. The sample includes 80,000 or so clones, 65% to 90% of them seen just once. Sequenced: peripheral blood. These receptors came from a man aged 45-60 years with COVID-19, enrolled during active disease.

The chain links TRBV3-1 (or the pseudogene TRBV3-2) to TRBJ1-1; weak D call: TRBD1 (6 bases). The V end lost 6 bases, the J end lost 3 bases, and 20 bases lay between the germline ends. The germline gives CDR1 LGHDT, CDR2 YNNKEL (reference sequence). This CDR3 has 16 residues. CDR3: CASRSKFRGGHTEAFF. Here the CDR3 DNA reads TGTGCCAGCAGATCCAAATTTCGGGGGGGCCACACTGAAGCTTTCTTT.

The V gene is TRBV2, the J gene TRBJ2-2; the D is unclear. The CDR3 totals 16 residues. V lost 3 bases and J 3 bases, leaving 14 bases between the germline ends. In germline, CDR1 is SNHLY, CDR2 FYNNEI. The DNA of the CDR3 is TGTGCCAGCAGTGAGTACAGCCCCTCGCACACCGGGGAGCTGTTTTTT. The encoded protein is CASSEYSPSHTGELFF.

This chain joins TRBV15 and TRBJ2-1, with D maybe TRBD2 (5 bases). The ends were cut back, 1 base at V and 4 bases at J, with 17 bases in the middle. The CDR3 runs 17 residues. Germline-derived CDR1 and CDR2 are LNHNV and YYDKDF (reference sequence). CDR3 loop: CATSRGGSGRIYNEQFF. CDR3 nucleotides: TGTGCCACCAGCAGAGGTGGAAGCGGAAGGATATACAATGAGCAGTTCTTC.

The chain combines TRBV18 with TRBJ2-7; 9 bases agree with TRBD2. Trimming cost V 4 bases and J 4 bases; bases outside gene matches: 5. The length of the CDR3 is 14 residues. CDR1 KGHSH and CDR2 LQKENI come from the germline V gene. Written as DNA, the CDR3 is TGTGCCAGCTCACTTCGCGGGAGGGCATACGAGCAGTACTTC. Protein product: CASSLRGRAYEQYF.

The rearrangement links TRBV7-9 to TRBJ2-5; 8 positions agree with TRBD2. With V trimmed by 5 bases and J by 7 bases, 9 bases remained unmatched. This CDR3 is built from 14 residues. CDR1 SEHNR and CDR2 FQNEAQ come from the germline V gene (reference sequence). CDR3 residues: CASSRGLVKGTQYF. In DNA form, the CDR3 reads TGTGCCAGCAGCCGGGGACTAGTAAAGGGGACCCAGTACTTC.

V gene TRBV9 combines with J gene TRBJ1-3; D not certain. Trimming stripped 3 bases from V and 0 bases from J, with 10 bases between. Germline V gene data show CDR1 as SGDLS and CDR2 as YYNGEE. This CDR3 contains 15 residues. The DNA for the CDR3 is TGTGCCAGCAGCGCCATAGACAACTCTGGAAACACCATATATTTT. Encoded protein: CASSAIDNSGNTIYF.

This sequence joins TRBV23-1 and TRBJ1-5; TRBD1 matches 7 bases. TRBV23-1 is given ORF status, its function remaining uncertain. The CDR3 length is 19 residues. Germline trimming cut 2 bases from V and 0 bases from J; bases unmatched to any gene: 13. The CDR3 coding sequence is TGCGCCAGCAGTCAAGGTGATCGCAGGGGGAACCTTAGCAATCAGCCCCAGCATTTT. Encoded protein: CASSQGDRRGNLSNQPQHF.

The V call is TRBV5-1, the J call TRBJ2-2; D is uncertain. CDR1 is SGHRS, CDR2 YFSETQ, per germline. This CDR3 spans 12 amino acids. Trimming stripped 6 bases from V and 3 bases from J, with 6 bases between. The CDR3 DNA sequence: TGCGCCAGCACAGGCTACACCGGGGAGCTGTTTTTT. This gives the protein CASTGYTGELFF.

The V call is TRBV7-3, the J call TRBJ2-1; 7 bases are a match to TRBD2. V gave up 2 bases and J gave up 5 bases; unmatched junction bases: 3. The germline CDR1 and CDR2 sequences are SGHTA and FQGTGA. The CDR3 is 14 amino acids. The CDR3 coding sequence is TGTGCCAGCAGCTTAGACGGGAGGAACAATGAGCAGTTCTTC. Its translation is CASSLDGRNNEQFF.

This sequence joins TRBV28 and TRBJ1-1, with 9 bases aligning to TRBD1. The germline gives CDR1 MDHEN, CDR2 SYDVKM. The CDR3 loop spans 14 amino acids. Trimming took 3 bases from V and 5 from J; bases not matched to a gene: 4. CDR3 nucleotide sequence: TGTGCCAGCAGTTTCTTACAGGGGGCAACTGAAGCTTTCTTT. Encoded protein: CASSFLQGATEAFF.

J is TRBJ2-6 and V is TRBV19, with a tentative D call TRBD1 (5 bases). V was cut by 5 bases and J by 2 bases, with 10 bases left in between. Per the germline V gene, CDR1 is LNHDA and CDR2 is SQIVND (reference sequence). This CDR3 spans 15 amino acids. This CDR3 is CASSERQPGANVLTF. The CDR3 DNA reads as TGTGCCAGTAGTGAAAGACAGCCTGGGGCCAACGTCCTGACTTTC.